This T cell receptor (beta chain) was sequenced in a study of CD8 T cells in ankylosing spondylitis (dated by TCRdb to 2015 to 2018). About the investigation overall: To find TCR variants linked to disease, the study profiled T cell receptor beta repertoires in ankylosing spondylitis patients and healthy donors. Peripheral blood was sampled, and synovial fluid was additionally collected from ankylosing spondylitis patients. The whole study cohort included 95 to 130 healthy donors and over 20 ankylosing spondylitis patients.

V is clipped by 7 bases and J by 10 bases, and the sequence between their germline boundaries is 26 bases long. The CDR3 has 16 amino acids, counting the end cysteine and phenylalanine. Only the CDR3 portion is preserved as DNA: 48 bases, with reading frame beginning at the first base. Overall results and qualifications from the work: Some motif variants were previously reported in synovial fluid and blood of reactive arthritis patients, suggesting common disease-initiation mechanisms. A TCR beta motif of eight highly homologous amino acid variants appeared characteristic of blood from ankylosing spondylitis patients. Significant enrichment of the disease-linked clones was reported in matched synovial fluid samples from ankylosing spondylitis patients. In peripheral blood, the disease-linked clones were found at relatively low frequencies and had a CD8+ phenotype.

Sequencing instrument: Illumina HiSeq 2500. Quantitative 5'-RACE with molecular barcodes was the method used to prepare the TCR beta libraries. As for the original processing: To identify disease-linked TCR variants, a new computational method was used, one built on a probabilistic model of VDJ rearrangement. TCRdb reprocessed the public reads (quality trimming at Q25 with fastp, clone calling with MiXCR) and kept in-frame beta chains. Entries are consolidated by CDR3 protein sequence, retaining the most common genes and DNA. What appears here as the V and J calls and clone size reflects TCRdb's work, not the paper's. The sample table lists roughly 240,000 distinct CDR3 sequences, roughly 32% of them with a count of one. The leading ten clones occupy about 4% of the sample. This clonotype was counted only a few times. Its antigen is not yet known. The sample holds no much larger clone one base away, and base qualities are not on file.

Sequences were obtained from blood, either unsorted or a sorted T cell fraction (not recorded which). The rearrangement combines TRBV12-3 or TRBV12-4 with TRBJ2-1, with a weak D call of TRBD2 (6 bases match). The sequence came from a male donor with ankylosing spondylitis or in good health (not recorded which). The DNA sequence is TGTGCCAGCACCCGGGGAGGAGGAGGGGCAACAGGCGAGCAGTTCTTC. Translated, it gives CASTRGGGGATGEQFF.